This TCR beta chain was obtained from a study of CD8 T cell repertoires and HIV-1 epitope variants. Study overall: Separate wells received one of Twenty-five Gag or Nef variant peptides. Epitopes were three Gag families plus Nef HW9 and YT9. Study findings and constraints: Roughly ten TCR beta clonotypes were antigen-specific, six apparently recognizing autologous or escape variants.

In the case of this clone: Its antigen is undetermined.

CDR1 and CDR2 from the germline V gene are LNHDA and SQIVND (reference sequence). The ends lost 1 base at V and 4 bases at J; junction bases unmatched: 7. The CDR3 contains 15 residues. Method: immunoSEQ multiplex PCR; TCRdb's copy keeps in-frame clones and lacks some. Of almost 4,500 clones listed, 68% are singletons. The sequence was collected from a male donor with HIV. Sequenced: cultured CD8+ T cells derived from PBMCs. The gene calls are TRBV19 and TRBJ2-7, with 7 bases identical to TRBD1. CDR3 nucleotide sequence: TGTGCCAGTAGTATAGCACAGGGGTTGGTTTACGAGCAGTACTTC. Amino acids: CASSIAQGLVYEQYF.